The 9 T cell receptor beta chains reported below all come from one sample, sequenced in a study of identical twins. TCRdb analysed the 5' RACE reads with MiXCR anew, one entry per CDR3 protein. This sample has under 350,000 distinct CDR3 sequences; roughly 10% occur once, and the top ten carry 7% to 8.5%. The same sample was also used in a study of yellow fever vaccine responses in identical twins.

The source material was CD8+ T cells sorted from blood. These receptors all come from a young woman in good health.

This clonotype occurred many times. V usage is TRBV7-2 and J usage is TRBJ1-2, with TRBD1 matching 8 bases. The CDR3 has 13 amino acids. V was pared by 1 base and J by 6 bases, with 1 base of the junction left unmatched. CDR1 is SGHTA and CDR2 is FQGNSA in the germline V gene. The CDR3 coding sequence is TGTGCCAGCAGCTTAGTGGACAGGGATGGCTACACCTTC. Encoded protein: CASSLVDRDGYTF.

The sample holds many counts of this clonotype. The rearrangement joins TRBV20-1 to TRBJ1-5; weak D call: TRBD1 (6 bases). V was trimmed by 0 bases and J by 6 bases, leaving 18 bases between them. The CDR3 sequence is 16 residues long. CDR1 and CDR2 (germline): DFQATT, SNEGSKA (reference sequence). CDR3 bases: TGCAGTGCTAGAGATTTCCGCCGGGGGCGGTTTCAGCCCCAGCATTTT. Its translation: CSARDFRRGRFQPQHF.

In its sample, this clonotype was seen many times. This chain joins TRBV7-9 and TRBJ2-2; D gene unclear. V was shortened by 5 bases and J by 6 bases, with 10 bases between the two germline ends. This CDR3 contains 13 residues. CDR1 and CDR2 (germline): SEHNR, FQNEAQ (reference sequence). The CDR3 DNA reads TGTGCCAGCAGCCCCGCCGGGTCCGGGGAGCTGTTTTTT. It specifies CASSPAGSGELFF.

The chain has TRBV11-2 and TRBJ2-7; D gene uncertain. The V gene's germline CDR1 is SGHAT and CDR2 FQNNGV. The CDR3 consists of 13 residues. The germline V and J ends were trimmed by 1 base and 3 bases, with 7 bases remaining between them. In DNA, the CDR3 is TGTGCCAGCAGCTTAGGAGTTGTCTACGAGCAGTACTTC. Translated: CASSLGVVYEQYF.

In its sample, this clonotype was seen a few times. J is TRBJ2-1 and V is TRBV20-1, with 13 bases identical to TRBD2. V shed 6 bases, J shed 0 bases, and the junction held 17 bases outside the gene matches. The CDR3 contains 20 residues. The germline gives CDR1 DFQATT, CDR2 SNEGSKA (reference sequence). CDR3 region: CSAVGTSGEFGLDSYNEQFF. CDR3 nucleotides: TGCAGTGCGGTTGGGACTAGCGGGGAATTCGGGTTAGACTCCTACAATGAGCAGTTCTTC.

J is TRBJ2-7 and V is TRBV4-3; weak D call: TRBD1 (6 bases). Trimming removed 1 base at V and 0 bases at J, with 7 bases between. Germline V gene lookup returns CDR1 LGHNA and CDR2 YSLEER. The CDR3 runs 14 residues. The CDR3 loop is CASSQGQVSYEQYF. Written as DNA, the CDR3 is TGCGCCAGCAGCCAAGGACAGGTCTCCTACGAGCAGTACTTC.

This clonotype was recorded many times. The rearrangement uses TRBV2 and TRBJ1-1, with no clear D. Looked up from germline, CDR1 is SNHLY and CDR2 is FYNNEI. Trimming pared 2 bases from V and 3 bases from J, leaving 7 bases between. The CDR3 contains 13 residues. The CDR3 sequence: CASSEPGYTEAFF. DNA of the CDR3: TGTGCCAGCAGTGAACCGGGGTACACTGAAGCTTTCTTT.

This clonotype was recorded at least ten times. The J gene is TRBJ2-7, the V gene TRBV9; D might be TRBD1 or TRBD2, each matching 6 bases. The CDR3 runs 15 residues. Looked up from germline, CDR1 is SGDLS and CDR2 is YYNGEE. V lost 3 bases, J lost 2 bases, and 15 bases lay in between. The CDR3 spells CASSGGGTDPYEQYF. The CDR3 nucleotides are TGTGCCAGCAGCGGAGGGGGGACGGACCCCTACGAGCAGTACTTC.

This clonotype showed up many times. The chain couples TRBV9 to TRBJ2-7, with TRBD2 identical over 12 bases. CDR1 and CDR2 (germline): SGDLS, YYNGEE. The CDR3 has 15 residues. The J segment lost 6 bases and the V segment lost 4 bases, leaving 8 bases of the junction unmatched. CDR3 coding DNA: TGTGCCAGCAGCCCCCGACTAGCGGGAGTTCTCGAGCAGTACTTC. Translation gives CASSPRLAGVLEQYF.